This TCR beta chain emerged from a study of blood T cell repertoires in COVID-19. Trimming took 2 bases from V and 1 from J; bases not matched to a gene: 7. The CDR3 covers 17 residues. CDR1 is MNHEY, CDR2 SMNVEV, per germline (reference sequence). The repertoire was sequenced with immunoSEQ multiplex PCR; TCRdb's copy has only in-frame clones and lacks some. The sample lists some 66,000 clones, around 90% occurring once. The sequence was collected from a human donor in a cohort sampled during active COVID-19. Sequencing was done on a sample of peripheral blood. V gene TRBV27 combines with J gene TRBJ2-1, with 8 nucleotides matching TRBD2. The CDR3 loop reads CASSLPPGLGSYNEQFF. The CDR3 nucleotides are TGTGCCAGCAGTTTACCCCCGGGACTAGGATCCTACAATGAGCAGTTCTTC.